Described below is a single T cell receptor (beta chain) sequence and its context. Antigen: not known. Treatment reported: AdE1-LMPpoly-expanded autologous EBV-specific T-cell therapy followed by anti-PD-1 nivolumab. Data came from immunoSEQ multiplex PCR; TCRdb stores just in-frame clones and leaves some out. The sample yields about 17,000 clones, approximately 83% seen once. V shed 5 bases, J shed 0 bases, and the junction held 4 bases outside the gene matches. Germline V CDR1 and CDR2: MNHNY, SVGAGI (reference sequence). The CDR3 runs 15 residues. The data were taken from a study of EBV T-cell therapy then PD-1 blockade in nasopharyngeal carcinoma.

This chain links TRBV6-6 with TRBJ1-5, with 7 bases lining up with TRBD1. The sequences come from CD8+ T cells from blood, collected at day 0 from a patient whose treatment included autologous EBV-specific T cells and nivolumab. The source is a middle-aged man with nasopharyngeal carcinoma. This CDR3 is CASSVTGISNQPQHF. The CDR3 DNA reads TGTGCCAGCAGTGTGACAGGGATTAGCAATCAGCCCCAGCATTTT.